Below, one T cell receptor beta chain is given with its context. Its antigen is unknown. Barcoded TCR alpha and TCR beta cDNA libraries with UMIs came from 5'RACE using constant-segment primers. TCRdb itself ran the 5' RACE reads through MiXCR, one entry per CDR3 protein. The sample lists under 350,000 distinct CDR3 sequences; roughly 15% were seen once. This record belongs to a study of T-cell memory formation after mild COVID-19. Across the whole study: TCR clusters largely stayed donor specific. Points from the study as a whole: CD4/CD8 balance characterized clones contracting day 15 to 85, and CD4+ skew characterized later expanders.

The CDR3 totals 13 residues. The germline V gene has CDR1 MNHEY and CDR2 SVGAGI. V was shortened by 2 bases and J by 10 bases, with 9 bases between the two germline ends. The sequenced material came from PBMCs or a T cell subset sorted from them (not recorded which). The rearrangement joins TRBV6-5 to TRBJ1-6; D gene ambiguous. This receptor was taken from a man aged 18 to 35 who had mild COVID-19 (a few samples of this study predate the infection). Cell type and time point are not known. The CDR3 region is CASSYRDGSPLHF. CDR3 coding DNA: TGTGCCAGCAGTTACAGGGATGGGTCACCCCTCCACTTT.